This T cell receptor (beta chain) originates from a study of shared clonotypes between healthy human individuals. As for the study in general: A couple of women and a few men aged 18 to 49 made up the donors.

In regard to this clone: Its antigen remains unknown.

Methods used by the authors: Owing to the provision of junction-only sequences devoid of quality scores by immunoSEQ, filtering differed. Clones were sequenced by immunoSEQ multiplex PCR, and TCRdb holds only the in-frame ones, with some missing. V, J and clone size derive from that table, while D and trimming were established from the DNA sequence. Of about a million clones in the sample, around three quarters were seen once. General study findings and limits: Naive subsets usually exceeded memory subsets in estimated richness.

The sequencing input was memory CD4+ T cells from PBMCs. The subset denotes: CD45RA-negative fraction. This TCR was sampled from a man aged 18 to 29 in good health. Some clones in this sample may be carry-over from other donors' samples.

The CDR3 DNA reads as TGTGCCAGCAGTTACTCATATAGGGGGTCCTATGGCTACACCTTC. Translation: CASSYSYRGSYGYTF. The rearrangement uses TRBV6-5 and TRBJ1-2, with D tentatively TRBD1 (6 bases). Germline values: CDR1 MNHEY, CDR2 SVGAGI. Trimming took off 0 bases at V and 4 bases at J, with 12 bases between the two ends. The CDR3 loop spans 15 amino acids.